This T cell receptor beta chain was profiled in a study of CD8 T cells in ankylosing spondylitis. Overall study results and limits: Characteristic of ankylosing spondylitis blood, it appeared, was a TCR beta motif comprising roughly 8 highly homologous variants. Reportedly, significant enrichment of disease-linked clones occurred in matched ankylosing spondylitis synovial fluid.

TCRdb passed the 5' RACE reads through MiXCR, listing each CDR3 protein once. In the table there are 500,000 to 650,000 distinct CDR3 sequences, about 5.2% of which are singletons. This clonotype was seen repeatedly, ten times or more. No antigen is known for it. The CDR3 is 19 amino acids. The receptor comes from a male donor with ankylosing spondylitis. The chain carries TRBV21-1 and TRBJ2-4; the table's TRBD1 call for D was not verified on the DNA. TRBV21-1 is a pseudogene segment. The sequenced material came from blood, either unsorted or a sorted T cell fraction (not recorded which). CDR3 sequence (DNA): TGTGCCAGCAGCACGGTGACACAGGGGGGCCCCATAGCCAAAAACATTCAGTACTTC. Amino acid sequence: CASSTVTQGGPIAKNIQYF.